The 30 T cell receptor beta chains presented below share a single source sample, sequenced in a study of T cells after posttransplantation cyclophosphamide. Sequencing used immunoSEQ multiplex PCR; TCRdb keeps in-frame clones, though not all of them. The data show 23,000 or so clones, about 86% seen once. Sampled 1 year posttransplant, controls received myeloablative marrow transplants, methotrexate and a calcineurin inhibitor. The material was PBMCs, obtained about 400 days after allogeneic stem cell transplant with calcineurin inhibitor and methotrexate. These receptors were collected from a female patient aged 30-39 years who received an allogeneic stem cell transplant from an unrelated donor, was CMV-positive, and had acute and chronic GVHD. Some T cells may possibly be graft donor cells.

The chain employs TRBV4-1 and TRBJ2-1, with 8 bases that match TRBD2. The CDR3 spans 18 residues. Germline V gives CDR1 MGHRA, CDR2 YSYEKL. V shed 2 bases, J shed 2 bases, and the junction held 11 bases outside the gene matches. This chain's CDR3 is CASSQQPLAGGPYNEQFF. In DNA form, the CDR3 reads TGCGCCAGCAGCCAACAACCCTTGGCGGGGGGTCCCTACAATGAGCAGTTCTTC.

This clone has just a few counts. V gene TRBV7-2 combines with J gene TRBJ1-2, with 9 bases lining up with TRBD1. With 8 bases clipped from V and 4 bases from J, the junction kept 5 bases outside the gene matches. Germline V gene lookup returns CDR1 SGHTA and CDR2 FQGNSA. There are 13 residues in the CDR3. The CDR3 region has the DNA TGTGCCAGCCGACAGGGGGGATCCTATGGCTACACCTTC. Its protein is CASRQGGSYGYTF. Supplemented by reference TRBV7-2 and TRBJ1-2, the full variable domain reads GAGVSQSPSNKVTEKGKDVELRCDPISGHTALYWYRQSLGQGLEFLIYFQGNSAPDKSGLPSDRFSAERTGGSVSTLTIQRTQQEDSAVYLCASRQGGSYGYTFGSGTRLTVV.

The genes are TRBV28 and TRBJ2-7; 8 nucleotides match TRBD1. CDR3 length: 13 residues. CDR1 and CDR2 from the germline V gene are MDHEN and SYDVKM. The ends lost 10 bases at V and 2 bases at J; junction bases unmatched: 7. Here the CDR3 reads CATSDRVTYEQYF. The CDR3, as DNA: TGTGCCACCTCGGACAGGGTTACCTACGAGCAGTACTTC.

The chain is built from TRBV9 and TRBJ1-6, with a possible D match to TRBD1 (6 bases). The V end was cut by 0 bases, the J end by 7 bases, with 11 bases between. The V gene's germline CDR1 is SGDLS and CDR2 YYNGEE. CDR3 length: 15 residues. The CDR3 DNA sequence: TGTGCCAGCAGCGTAGCTCCCGACAGGAATTCACCCCTCCACTTT. Its protein is CASSVAPDRNSPLHF.

The rearrangement uses TRBV5-4 and TRBJ1-1; no clear D. Trimming left V 0 bases short and J 0 bases short, with 6 bases between. The CDR3 runs to 14 residues. CDR1 SGHNT and CDR2 YYREEE come from the germline V gene (reference sequence). The CDR3 loop reads CASSLALLNTEAFF. The CDR3 DNA reads TGTGCCAGCAGCTTGGCACTGTTGAACACTGAAGCTTTCTTT.

The J gene is TRBJ2-7, the V gene TRBV27, with D perhaps matching TRBD1 (6 bases). CDR1 is MNHEY and CDR2 is SMNVEV in the germline V gene (reference sequence). Trimming cost V 3 bases and J 3 bases, with 9 bases left between them. This CDR3 spans 13 amino acids. The CDR3 sequence: CASSLGQNYEQYF. The CDR3 DNA is TGTGCCAGCAGTTTGGGACAAAACTACGAGCAGTACTTC.

The chain employs TRBV29-1 and TRBJ1-1; the D gene is possibly TRBD1 (5 bases). V dropped 3 bases and J dropped 3 bases, with 8 bases sitting between them. The CDR3 sequence is 12 residues long. Germline V gene sequence: CDR1 SQVTM, CDR2 ANQGSEA. In DNA, the CDR3 is TGCAGCGTTGAGCCAGGGTACACTGAAGCTTTCTTT. As protein: CSVEPGYTEAFF. The full variable domain, its missing parts supplied by reference TRBV29-1 and TRBJ1-1, is SAVISQKPSRDICQRGTSLTIQCQVDSQVTMMFWYRQQPGQSLTLIATANQGSEATYESGFVIDKFPISRPNLTFSTLTVSNMSPEDSSIYLCSVEPGYTEAFFGQGTRLTVV.

V usage is TRBV30 and J usage is TRBJ2-3; 11 bases align to TRBD1. J was trimmed by 4 bases and V by 7 bases; bases with no gene match: 4. The length of the CDR3 is 13 residues. Germline-derived CDR1 and CDR2 are GTSNPN and SVGIG (reference sequence). CDR3 protein: CASSGQGADTQYF. The DNA of the CDR3 is TGTGCCTCCTCGGGACAGGGGGCAGATACGCAGTATTTT. The full variable domain, its missing parts supplied by reference TRBV30 and TRBJ2-3, is SQTIHQWPATLVQPVGSPLSLECTVEGTSNPNLYWYRQAAGRGLQLLFYSVGIGQISSEVPQNLSASRPQDRQFILSSKKLLLSDSGFYLCASSGQGADTQYFGPGTRLTVL.

The genes are TRBV6-1 and TRBJ1-1, with 8 bases that match TRBD1. CDR1 and CDR2 (germline): MNHNS, SASEGT. The CDR3 extends over 16 amino acids. Losses at the gene ends were 4 bases for V and 4 bases for J; bases not matched to a gene: 11. In DNA, the CDR3 is TGTGCCAGCAGTGGAGGACAGGGTGGTTTTGTCACTGAAGCTTTCTTT. Translating it yields CASSGGQGGFVTEAFF.

V usage is TRBV7-3 and J usage is TRBJ2-1; the match to TRBD2 covers 7 bases. The V gene end was trimmed by 6 bases and the J gene end by 11 bases; junction bases not matched to a gene: 1. Germline values: CDR1 SGHTA, CDR2 FQGTGA. The CDR3 runs 10 residues. CDR3 protein: CASRGGKQFF. The DNA for the CDR3 is TGTGCCAGCAGGGGGGGGAAGCAGTTCTTC.

This chain connects TRBV29-1 to TRBJ1-2; perhaps TRBD1 as D (5 bases). Germline V lookup: CDR1 SQVTM, CDR2 ANQGSEA. V was cut by 7 bases and J by 0 bases, with 12 bases left in between. This CDR3 is built from 13 residues. The CDR3 nucleotides are TGCAGCGGGACACTCCCCGCTAACTATGGCTACACCTTC. Amino acid sequence: CSGTLPANYGYTF.

This chain uses TRBV28 with TRBJ1-2; D is ambiguous. This CDR3 has 15 residues. Germline V CDR1 and CDR2: MDHEN, SYDVKM. Trimming took off 1 base at V and 4 bases at J, with 13 bases between the two ends. DNA of the CDR3: TGTGCCAGCAGTTTATATGAGATTAGGAGCTATGGCTACACCTTC. It codes for CASSLYEIRSYGYTF.

The gene calls are TRBV29-1 and TRBJ2-3; D not resolved. The V gene lost 5 bases and the J gene lost 1 base, with 22 bases spanning the gap. The V gene's germline CDR1 is SQVTM and CDR2 ANQGSEA. This CDR3 region has 17 residues. CDR3 region: CSVRPQAARFRTDTQYF. CDR3 DNA sequence: TGCAGCGTTCGCCCCCAAGCCGCCCGTTTTCGCACAGATACGCAGTATTTT.

The rearrangement uses TRBV5-1 and TRBJ2-2; D gene ambiguous. Per the germline V gene, CDR1 is SGHRS and CDR2 is YFSETQ. This CDR3 has 17 amino acids. Deletions cut 1 base from V and 3 bases from J, with 16 bases between. For the CDR3, the DNA is TGCGCCAGCAGCTTGCTTCTAAATACCTATGACACCGGGGAGCTGTTTTTT. Its translation: CASSLLLNTYDTGELFF.

This chain connects TRBV28 to TRBJ1-5; D gene ambiguous. The CDR3 consists of 13 residues. Germline loops: CDR1 MDHEN, CDR2 SYDVKM. With 6 bases removed from V and 4 bases from J, the gap between germline ends came to 10 bases. The CDR3 DNA sequence: TGTGCCAGCAGAGAGGGTGTGAATCAGCCCCAGCATTTT. Its protein is CASREGVNQPQHF.

This rearrangement joins TRBV29-1 to TRBJ1-3, with a tentative D call TRBD1 (6 bases). The V end was cut by 4 bases, the J end by 4 bases, with 14 bases between. Germline assignment: CDR1 SQVTM and CDR2 ANQGSEA. The CDR3 is made up of 14 amino acids. DNA for the CDR3: TGCAGCGTTGGGGACACCGTTAAGGGAAACACCATATATTTT. As protein: CSVGDTVKGNTIYF.

The chain joins TRBV5-4 to TRBJ2-7; possible D gene TRBD2, 6 bases. The V and J ends lost 3 bases and 2 bases respectively, with 9 bases between them. The V gene's germline CDR1 is SGHNT and CDR2 YYREEE (reference sequence). The CDR3 runs to 13 residues. CDR3: CASSSGDTYEQYF. For the CDR3, the DNA is TGTGCCAGCAGCTCGGGGGATACCTACGAGCAGTACTTC.

This clone was seen a handful of times. The rearrangement uses TRBV19 and TRBJ2-5, with TRBD1 matching over 10 bases. CDR1 is LNHDA and CDR2 is SQIVND in the germline V gene (reference sequence). The CDR3 totals 14 residues. The ends lost 6 bases at V and 4 bases at J; junction bases unmatched: 5. The DNA of the CDR3 is TGTGCCAGTAGGACGAGGACAGGGGGAGAGACCCAGTACTTC. It encodes CASRTRTGGETQYF.

Only one count was recorded for this clone. V usage is TRBV6-5 and J usage is TRBJ2-1; D possibly corresponds to TRBD2 (5 bases). Germline assignment: CDR1 MNHEY and CDR2 SVGAGI. This CDR3 contains 14 residues. Trimming cost V 7 bases and J 6 bases, with 16 bases left between them. CDR3 DNA: TGTGCCAGCACCCGACAACGTCGGGGCAATGAGCAGTTCTTC. Translated: CASTRQRRGNEQFF.

The rearrangement links TRBV2 to TRBJ1-5, with D possibly matching TRBD1 (5 bases). The V gene lost 8 bases and the J gene lost 2 bases, with 16 bases spanning the gap. This CDR3 has 15 residues. CDR1 SNHLY and CDR2 FYNNEI come from the germline V gene. Here the CDR3 DNA reads TGTGCCAGCGTTGGTTCGTGGGGCGGCAATCAGCCCCAGCATTTT. This codes for CASVGSWGGNQPQHF.

V and J are TRBV4-3 and TRBJ1-5; TRBD1 might be the D (5 bases). This CDR3 spans 15 amino acids. Deletions cut 0 bases from V and 6 bases from J, with 12 bases between. Germline CDR1 is LGHNA and CDR2 is YSLEER. The CDR3 loop is CASSQDRDYIQPQHF. The CDR3, as DNA: TGCGCCAGCAGCCAAGACAGGGACTACATTCAGCCCCAGCATTTT.

V and J are TRBV19 and TRBJ1-3; D gene uncertain. The CDR3 runs to 13 residues. Trimming took 8 bases from V and 2 from J, leaving 10 bases between them. From germline, CDR1 is LNHDA and CDR2 SQIVND (reference sequence). Written as DNA, the CDR3 is TGTGCCAGTTGGTCGGGTACTGGAAACACCATATATTTT. It codes for CASWSGTGNTIYF.

V usage is TRBV2 and J usage is TRBJ2-4; D not resolved. Germline-derived CDR1 and CDR2 are SNHLY and FYNNEI. This CDR3 spans 14 amino acids. V dropped 2 bases and J dropped 5 bases, with 10 bases sitting between them. The CDR3 DNA follows: TGTGCCAGCAGTGAATCGTCTACCCAAAACATTCAGTACTTC. Translating gives CASSESSTQNIQYF.

V and J are TRBV2 and TRBJ2-7, with 12 bases fitting TRBD1. Per the germline V gene, CDR1 is SNHLY and CDR2 is FYNNEI. The CDR3 sequence is 15 residues long. With V trimmed by 5 bases and J by 7 bases, 9 bases remained unmatched. The CDR3 sequence: CASSRPGQGAEEQYF. The CDR3 DNA reads as TGTGCCAGCAGTCGTCCGGGACAGGGGGCGGAAGAGCAGTACTTC.

The V gene is TRBV5-1, the J gene TRBJ2-2, with 10 bases lining up with TRBD2. The V gene's germline CDR1 is SGHRS and CDR2 YFSETQ. CDR3 size: 15 residues. With 5 bases clipped from V and 1 base from J, the junction kept 2 bases outside the gene matches. For the CDR3, the DNA is TGCGCCAGCAGAGCTAGCGGGGGGAACACCGGGGAGCTGTTTTTT. The encoded protein is CASRASGGNTGELFF. Full variable domain (outside the CDR3, taken from reference TRBV5-1 and TRBJ2-2): KAGVTQTPRYLIKTRGQQVTLSCSPISGHRSVSWYQQTPGQGLQFLFEYFSETQRNKGNFPGRFSGRQFSNSRSEMNVSTLELGDSALYLCASRASGGNTGELFFGEGSRLTVL.

This chain joins TRBV7-7 and TRBJ1-1; no clear D. Germline loops: CDR1 SSHAT, CDR2 FNYEAQ (reference sequence). The CDR3 is made up of 14 amino acids. V lost 4 bases, J lost 0 bases, and 9 bases lay in between. The CDR3 here is CASSSSAVNTEAFF. For the CDR3, the DNA is TGTGCCAGCAGCTCGTCGGCGGTGAACACTGAAGCTTTCTTT.

This clone has a handful of counts. CDR3 amino acids: CASSGDAWEQFF. The CDR3 DNA reads as TGTGCCAGCAGCGGAGATGCTTGGGAGCAGTTCTTC. The rearrangement uses TRBV5-4 and TRBJ2-1, with D unclear. Germline V CDR1 and CDR2: SGHNT, YYREEE (reference sequence). V was clipped by 4 bases and J by 10 bases, with 12 bases between them. This CDR3 comprises 12 residues.

The V gene is TRBV1, the J gene TRBJ2-3; the D call of TRBD2 is as the table states it, not checked on the DNA. TRBV1 is a documented pseudogene. The CDR3 contains 22 residues. The DNA for the CDR3 is TGCACCAGCAGCCAAGATTCAAGGTTGCGGGGGGCTAGGAGAGAGGTTGCAGATACGCAGTATTTT. The encoded protein is CTSSQDSRLRGARREVADTQYF.

This clone was counted only a few times. The chain links TRBV28 to TRBJ1-2, with unresolved D. The CDR3 is 14 residues long. Trimming took 9 bases from V and 7 from J, leaving 21 bases between them. Germline CDR1 and CDR2: MDHEN and SYDVKM. Written as DNA, the CDR3 is TGTGCCAGTCAAACCACTGGAGTACCCGGTGGCTACACCTTC. Translating it yields CASQTTGVPGGYTF.

This sequence joins TRBV7-9 and TRBJ1-2; 8 nucleotides align to TRBD1. The germline CDR1 and CDR2 sequences are SEHNR and FQNEAQ (reference sequence). The V and J ends lost 1 base and 0 bases, in that order; junction bases with no gene match: 7. The CDR3 is 17 residues long. CDR3 protein: CASSLGIGTGPNYGYTF. For the CDR3, the DNA is TGTGCCAGCAGCTTAGGTATCGGGACAGGTCCTAACTATGGCTACACCTTC.